Here is one TCR beta chain with its context. What it binds is unknown. This sample includes further DNA sequences coding for the same CDR3. Repertoires were generated with immunoSEQ multiplex PCR, while TCRdb's copy carries only in-frame clones and drops some. In the table there are 95,000 to 150,000 clones, roughly 89% of which are singletons. The data belong to a study of T cell responses to AZD1222 COVID-19 vaccine. Study-level findings and limits: Donors were chiefly white British, with a greater number of females, and clonal diversity was perhaps underestimated. Close to half of all spike-specific TCRs reportedly target regions of the variants that are unmutated. CD4 TCRs associated with vaccination spanned spike, dominating at 160-218 and 743-854. Repertoire sampling happened only post peak T cell response.

Germline lookup yields CDR1 MNHEY and CDR2 SMNVEV (reference sequence). The CDR3 length is 14 residues. Deletions cut 7 bases from V and 0 bases from J, with 10 bases between. The TCR comes from an adult in good health. J is TRBJ2-1 and V is TRBV27; possibly TRBD2 for D (5 bases). This specimen consisted of peripheral blood, obtained on day 0 of MenACWY control vaccination. CDR3 nucleotides: TGTGCCAGCACACGAGGGAGCTCCTACAATGAGCAGTTCTTC. Translating it yields CASTRGSSYNEQFF.